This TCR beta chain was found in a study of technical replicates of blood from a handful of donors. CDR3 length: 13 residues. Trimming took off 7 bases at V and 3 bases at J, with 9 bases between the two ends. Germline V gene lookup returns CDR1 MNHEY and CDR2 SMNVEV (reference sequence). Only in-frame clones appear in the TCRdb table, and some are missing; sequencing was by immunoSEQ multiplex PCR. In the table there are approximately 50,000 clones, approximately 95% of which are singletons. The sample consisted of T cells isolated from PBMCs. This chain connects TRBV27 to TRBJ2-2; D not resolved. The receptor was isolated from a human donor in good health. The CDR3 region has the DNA TGTGCCAGCACCCCAGGTTACACCGGGGAGCTGTTTTTT. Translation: CASTPGYTGELFF.